The subject of this entry is one T cell receptor (beta chain). The sample comes from a study of early stage breast cancer tumors. The repertoire was sequenced with immunoSEQ multiplex PCR; TCRdb's copy has only in-frame clones and lacks some. Of about 53,000 clones listed, just over 90% are singletons. The V and J ends lost 3 bases and 4 bases, in that order; junction bases with no gene match: 11. The CDR3 contains 16 residues. Germline V CDR1 and CDR2: LGHNA, YNFKEQ. The TCR sequence derives from a person aged 70 to 85 with breast cancer. The gene calls are TRBV4-2 and TRBJ2-5, with 7 nucleotides matching TRBD1. Sequenced: blood. The CDR3 protein is CASSHPNPTGSETQYF. The DNA for the CDR3 is TGTGCCAGCAGCCACCCCAACCCGACAGGGTCAGAGACCCAGTACTTC.